Listed below are T cell receptor beta chains from one sample, sequenced in a study of blood T cell repertoires in COVID-19. Libraries were prepared by immunoSEQ multiplex PCR; TCRdb keeps only in-frame clonotypes and omits some of them. The table includes about 480,000 clones, 80% to 90% detected once. The sample was PBMCs or T cells enriched from blood (not recorded which). These TCRs come from a woman in her sixties or seventies who had recovered from COVID-19. The CDR3 runs from the conserved cysteine through the conserved F or W.

>TRBJ1-1|TRBV27|13
CASSSRTATEAFF
>TRBJ1-4|TRBV7-9|15
CASSSVFGTNEKLFF
>TRBJ2-2|TRBV5-1|16
CASSRTSGEVTGELFF
>TRBJ1-2|TRBV28|12
CASSLRLYGYTF
>TRBJ1-4|TRBV27|15
CASSPLVPTNEKLFF
>TRBJ1-6|TRBV28|16
CATLRGGSSGSSPLHF
>TRBJ2-3|TRBV19|13
CASSRGPGDTQYF
>TRBJ1-1|TRBV18|16
CASSPPWAGADTEAFF
>TRBJ1-2|TRBV19|13
CASSITEIYGYTF
>TRBJ1-1|TRBV21-1|15
CASSPRQGVNTEAFF
>TRBJ1-2|TRBV6-5|15
CASSSSPGQPLGYTF
>TRBJ1-1|TRBV10-1|15
CASSESRQMNTEAFF
>TRBJ2-7|TRBV6-6|12
CASSWGQFEQYF
>TRBJ2-3|TRBV4-1|16
CASSLSGTVSTDTQYF
>TRBJ1-5|TRBV2|14
CASASREGNQPQHF
>TRBJ1-6|TRBV7-2|14
CASSLRQSNSPLHF
>TRBJ2-7|TRBV7-9|16
CASSLGTGGPTYEQYF
>TRBJ1-2|TRBV5-4|16
CASSGHRGPADYGYTF
>TRBJ1-2|TRBV5-5|13
CASNGGDTYGYTF
>TRBJ1-5|TRBV4-1|17
CASSQDPGQDRNQPQHF
>TRBJ1-5|TRBV19|14
CASSIEDSLQPQHF
>TRBJ1-1|TRBV18|13
CASSQDSYTEAFF
>TRBJ1-2|TRBV9|18
CASSAPSGGTPTNYGYTF
>TRBJ1-1|TRBV11-3|15
CASSLEGGGRVEAFF
>TRBJ2-7|TRBV5-1|14
CASSSQASSYEQYF
>TRBJ1-6|TRBV10-3|14
CAISRQGANSPLHF
>TRBJ2-2|TRBV28|13
CATRTSVTGELFF
>TRBJ2-3|TRBV9|16
CASSVTGTGREDTQYF
>TRBJ2-1|TRBV5-4|15
CASSLAGQGYNEQFF
>TRBJ2-3|TRBV7-2|14
CASSSTTGFGTQYF
>TRBJ1-4|TRBV7-8|15
CASSPRTGVNEKLFF
>TRBJ2-2|TRBV5-1|16
CASKDGRLAGTGELFF
>TRBJ1-6|TRBV2|15
CASSSTGSYNSPLHF
>TRBJ1-5|TRBV2|13
CASTRHGDQPQHF
>TRBJ1-3|TRBV12-5|16
CASGLPPGASGNTIYF
>TRBJ1-6|TRBV11-3|15
CASSAGQRQNFPLHF
>TRBJ2-2|TRBV10-3|17
CAISVSRRGGNTGELFF
>TRBJ1-1|TRBV27|15
CASSLSWDSNTEAFF
>TRBJ1-1|TRBV5-4|13
CASSATANTEAFF
>TRBJ2-3|TRBV28|17
CASSFSGTGWGTDTQYF
>TRBJ1-5|TRBV7-8|15
CASSKGQGGFQPQHF
>TRBJ2-1|TRBV24-1|16
CATSDSRLQGADEQFF
>TRBJ1-2|TRBV6-5|15
CASSYSMGSLYGYTF
>TRBJ1-5|TRBV6-6|15
CASRGGGVSNQPQHF
>TRBJ2-4|TRBV24-1|13
CATDQGEVNIQYF
>TRBJ2-3|TRBV3-1/TRBV3-2|14
CASSQDRRVDTQYF
>TRBJ1-4|TRBV25-1|13
CASLDRAREKLFF
>TRBJ2-2|TRBV6-5|13
CASSPIGAGELFF
>TRBJ2-5|TRBV7-2|16
CASSLHSSGGAETQYF
>TRBJ2-3|TRBV7-6|15
CASSLWRGSTDTQYF
>TRBJ1-1|TRBV10-2|15
CASRPTATGRYEAFF
>TRBJ1-3|TRBV27|17
CASSYGGEKLSGNTIYF
>TRBJ2-7|TRBV13|14
CASSSRLLGSEQYF
>TRBJ1-6|TRBV2|13
CASTRTRDSPLHF
>TRBJ2-1|TRBV19|15
CASSVMATGNNEQFF